This T cell receptor (beta chain) was sequenced in a study of blood T cell repertoires in COVID-19. The CDR3 is made up of 13 amino acids. The V end lost 4 bases, the J end lost 6 bases, and 10 bases lay between the germline ends. Per germline, CDR1 SGDLS and CDR2 YYNGEE. The assay was immunoSEQ multiplex PCR, and TCRdb's table has in-frame clones only and misses some. The sample consists of approximately 60,000 clones, roughly four fifths of them appearing once. V is TRBV9 and J is TRBJ2-2; maybe TRBD2 (5 bases). Sequencing was carried out using peripheral blood. This clonotype was obtained from a man aged 55 to 70 with acute or convalescent COVID-19. Written as DNA, the CDR3 is TGTGCCAGCAGCACAGAGGGTGCCGGGGAGCTGTTTTTT. Its protein product is CASSTEGAGELFF.